This is a list of T cell receptor beta chains from one sample in a study of OX40 agonist ivuxolimab in advanced cancers. The repertoire was sequenced with immunoSEQ multiplex PCR; TCRdb's copy has only in-frame clones and lacks some. The sample contains about 71,000 clones, about nine tenths of which appear only once. The specimen was CD4+ or CD8+ T cells sorted from blood, collected in a trial of the OX40 agonist ivuxolimab. The receptors originated from an adult with an advanced solid tumor such as melanoma, head and neck, liver or kidney cancer. CDR3s include the opening cysteine and the closing phenylalanine or tryptophan. The D gene is left open where the match is weak. Clone size, where shown, is once, few, many, or a class for clones that have expanded.

size: NA; D: NA; V: TRBV4-1; J: TRBJ2-7; CDR3: CASSQDASYEQYF; DNA: TGCGCCAGCAGCCAAGATGCAAGCTACGAGCAGTACTTC
size: NA; D: NA; V: TRBV11-2; J: TRBJ1-1; CDR3: CASSLNGDGTEAFF; DNA: TGTGCCAGCAGCTTGAATGGGGACGGCACTGAAGCTTTCTTT
size: NA; D: NA; V: TRBV7-3; J: TRBJ2-1; CDR3: CASSLGPAYNEQFF; DNA: TGTGCCAGCAGCTTAGGTCCAGCCTACAATGAGCAGTTCTTC
size: NA; D: TRBD1; V: TRBV11-2; J: TRBJ2-7; CDR3: CASSYRDRGAHEQYF; DNA: TGTGCCAGCAGCTACCGGGACAGGGGGGCGCACGAGCAGTACTTC
size: NA; D: TRBD2; V: TRBV4-2; J: TRBJ2-5; CDR3: CASSQVLAGGGGQETQYF; DNA: TGTGCCAGCAGCCAAGTTCTAGCGGGGGGAGGGGGCCAAGAGACCCAGTACTTC
size: NA; D: TRBD2; V: TRBV5-4; J: TRBJ2-1; CDR3: CATDSMRGAANEQFF; DNA: TGTGCCACCGACTCTATGCGGGGGGCGGCAAATGAGCAGTTCTTC
size: NA; D: TRBD2; V: TRBV5-6; J: TRBJ2-1; CDR3: CASSPLAREAGNEQFF; DNA: TGTGCCAGCAGCCCACTAGCGCGGGAGGCCGGCAATGAGCAGTTCTTC
size: NA; D: NA; V: TRBV28; J: TRBJ2-1; CDR3: CASSLTGQNEQFF; DNA: TGTGCCAGCAGTTTAACAGGGCAAAATGAGCAGTTCTTC
size: NA; D: TRBD2; V: TRBV7-9; J: TRBJ2-1; CDR3: CASSFGRGGRNNEQFF; DNA: TGTGCCAGCAGCTTCGGGCGGGGGGGCCGGAACAATGAGCAGTTCTTC
size: NA; D: NA; V: TRBV12-5; J: TRBJ1-1; CDR3: CASGLSSGVTEAFF; DNA: TGTGCTAGTGGTTTGTCCTCCGGGGTCACTGAAGCTTTCTTT
size: NA; D: NA; V: TRBV19; J: TRBJ1-5; CDR3: CASSMGGRGQPQHF; DNA: TGTGCCAGTAGTATGGGGGGTAGAGGTCAGCCCCAGCATTTT
size: NA; D: NA; V: TRBV2; J: TRBJ2-1; CDR3: CASRPPEGGRFNEQFF; DNA: TGTGCCAGCAGGCCCCCCGAAGGGGGGCGGTTCAATGAGCAGTTCTTC
size: NA; D: TRBD1; V: TRBV7-9; J: TRBJ1-4; CDR3: CASRETGMDEKLFF; DNA: TGTGCCAGCAGGGAGACAGGGATGGATGAAAAACTGTTTTTT
size: NA; D: TRBD2; V: TRBV4-2; J: TRBJ2-3; CDR3: CASSKLSGGGTDTQYF; DNA: TGTGCCAGCAGCAAACTTAGCGGGGGAGGGACAGATACGCAGTATTTT
size: NA; D: NA; V: TRBV11-2; J: TRBJ1-1; CDR3: CATWEARNTEAFF; DNA: TGTGCCACCTGGGAGGCTCGGAACACTGAAGCTTTCTTT
size: NA; D: NA; V: TRBV10-2; J: TRBJ2-5; CDR3: CASSEGGQETQYF; DNA: TGCGCCAGCAGTGAGGGAGGGCAAGAGACCCAGTACTTC
size: NA; D: NA; V: TRBV6-5; J: TRBJ2-5; CDR3: CASSNLQRQAQYF; DNA: TGTGCCAGCAGTAACCTCCAGAGACAGGCCCAGTACTTC
size: NA; D: NA; V: TRBV9; J: TRBJ1-5; CDR3: CASSVEVGQPQHF; DNA: TGTGCCAGCAGCGTAGAGGTGGGTCAGCCCCAGCATTTT
size: NA; D: NA; V: TRBV10-1; J: TRBJ1-1; CDR3: CASSVALNTEAFF; DNA: TGCGCCAGCAGTGTTGCCCTGAACACTGAAGCTTTCTTT
size: few; D: NA; V: TRBV4-1; J: TRBJ2-7; CDR3: CASSQYRSSYEQYF; DNA: TGCGCCAGCAGCCAATACCGGAGCTCCTACGAGCAGTACTTC
size: NA; D: NA; V: TRBV5-5; J: TRBJ1-5; CDR3: CASSAFSNQPQHF; DNA: TGTGCCAGCAGCGCCTTTAGCAATCAGCCCCAGCATTTT
size: NA; D: NA; V: TRBV6-4; J: TRBJ2-7; CDR3: CASSDATFEQYF; DNA: TGTGCCAGCAGTGACGCGACCTTCGAGCAGTACTTC
size: NA; D: NA; V: TRBV10-3; J: TRBJ1-4; CDR3: CAIRETGGNEKLFF; DNA: TGTGCCATCAGGGAGACAGGCGGCAATGAAAAACTGTTTTTT
size: NA; D: NA; V: TRBV15; J: TRBJ1-1; CDR3: CATSRDGLTEAFF; DNA: TGTGCCACCAGCAGAGATGGGCTGACTGAAGCTTTCTTT
size: once; D: NA; V: TRBV5-4; J: TRBJ2-7; CDR3: CASSSTGAGGHEQYF; DNA: TGTGCCAGCAGCTCCACAGGGGCGGGGGGACACGAGCAGTACTTC
size: NA; D: NA; V: TRBV15; J: TRBJ2-7; CDR3: CATSRDRVSEQYF; DNA: TGTGCCACCAGCAGAGACAGGGTGTCGGAGCAGTACTTC
size: NA; D: NA; V: TRBV7-9; J: TRBJ2-5; CDR3: CASSRPLDIQETQYF; DNA: TGTGCCAGCAGCCGTCCGTTGGACATCCAAGAGACCCAGTACTTC
size: NA; D: NA; V: TRBV2; J: TRBJ1-2; CDR3: CASRDLFHSGGYTF; DNA: TGTGCCAGCAGAGATTTGTTTCACTCCGGGGGCTACACCTTC
size: NA; D: NA; V: TRBV27; J: TRBJ1-2; CDR3: CASSLTGVLSGYTF; DNA: TGTGCCAGCAGTCTGACCGGGGTCCTTAGCGGCTACACCTTC
size: NA; D: TRBD2; V: TRBV7-8; J: TRBJ2-1; CDR3: CASRGGLSEQFF; DNA: TGTGCCAGCCGGGGAGGGCTTAGTGAGCAGTTCTTC
size: NA; D: TRBD1; V: TRBV5-4; J: TRBJ2-7; CDR3: CASSETGYEQYF; DNA: TGTGCCAGCAGCGAGACAGGGTACGAGCAGTACTTC
size: NA; D: NA; V: TRBV11-2; J: TRBJ2-2; CDR3: CASSLVGNTGELFF; DNA: TGTGCCAGCAGCTTAGTAGGGAACACCGGGGAGCTGTTTTTT
size: NA; D: NA; V: TRBV5-1; J: TRBJ2-5; CDR3: CASSVNRGGETQYF; DNA: TGCGCCAGCAGCGTTAACAGGGGAGGGGAGACCCAGTACTTC
size: NA; D: NA; V: TRBV9; J: TRBJ2-7; CDR3: CASSVGPIYEQYF; DNA: TGTGCCAGCAGCGTAGGCCCGATCTACGAGCAGTACTTC
size: NA; D: NA; V: TRBV5-6; J: TRBJ1-5; CDR3: CASSFNRAGAQHF; DNA: TGTGCCAGCAGCTTTAACAGGGCAGGGGCCCAGCATTTT
size: NA; D: NA; V: TRBV19; J: TRBJ1-2; CDR3: CASSPFEAPDGYTF; DNA: TGTGCCAGTAGTCCCTTCGAGGCCCCCGATGGCTACACCTTC
size: NA; D: NA; V: TRBV5-6; J: TRBJ1-2; CDR3: CASSPGWGSYGYTF; DNA: TGTGCCAGCAGCCCCGGGTGGGGCAGCTATGGCTACACCTTC
size: NA; D: NA; V: TRBV29-1; J: TRBJ1-1; CDR3: CSGRLNTEAFF; DNA: TGCAGCGGTCGCCTCAACACTGAAGCTTTCTTT
size: NA; D: NA; V: TRBV20-1; J: TRBJ2-1; CDR3: CSAREPPQQFF; DNA: TGCAGTGCTAGAGAACCCCCTCAGCAGTTCTTC
size: NA; D: NA; V: TRBV7-3; J: TRBJ2-1; CDR3: CASSRLPDKYNEQFF; DNA: TGTGCCAGCAGCCGACTACCGGACAAGTACAATGAGCAGTTCTTC
size: few; D: TRBD2; V: TRBV30; J: TRBJ2-5; CDR3: CGLEGRGVETQYF; DNA: TGTGGACTGGAGGGGAGGGGCGTTGAGACCCAGTACTTC
size: NA; D: TRBD1; V: TRBV5-1; J: TRBJ1-6; CDR3: CASSPGTGYNSPLHF; DNA: TGCGCCAGCAGCCCCGGGACAGGTTATAATTCACCCCTCCACTTT
size: NA; D: TRBD1; V: TRBV27; J: TRBJ2-6; CDR3: CASSSDRYSGANVLTF; DNA: TGTGCCAGCAGTTCGGACAGGTACTCTGGGGCCAACGTCCTGACTTTC